These 19 T cell receptor beta chains came from one sample sequenced in a study of T cell responses to AZD1222 COVID-19 vaccine. The method was immunoSEQ multiplex PCR; TCRdb's version includes in-frame clones alone and lacks a portion of them. The sample has about 120,000 clones, around nine tenths seen once. The material sequenced was peripheral blood, taken 28 days after the second dose of the MenACWY control vaccine. The receptors come from an adult who received the MenACWY meningococcal vaccine as a control.

This clone was counted a single time. This chain links TRBV29-1 with TRBJ2-1, with 8 bases matching TRBD1. V lost 6 bases, J lost 1 base, and 5 bases stayed unmatched. The germline V gene encodes CDR1 SQVTM and CDR2 ANQGSEA. The CDR3 is made up of 14 amino acids. The CDR3 region is CSVGDRPSYNEQFF. The CDR3 DNA sequence: TGCAGCGTAGGGGACAGGCCGTCCTACAATGAGCAGTTCTTC.

This clone was counted a single time. The chain links TRBV2 to TRBJ2-5, with a tentative D call TRBD1 (5 bases). This CDR3 has 14 amino acids. V was trimmed by 5 bases and J by 1 base, leaving 11 bases between them. Germline values: CDR1 SNHLY, CDR2 FYNNEI. The CDR3 loop reads CASSPGLGQETQYF. CDR3 in DNA: TGTGCCAGCAGTCCAGGGTTGGGCCAAGAGACCCAGTACTTC.

The chain couples TRBV9 to TRBJ2-1; D is uncertain. The CDR3 covers 14 residues. CDR1 and CDR2 from the germline V gene are SGDLS and YYNGEE. The V and J ends lost 1 base and 7 bases respectively, with 12 bases between them. CDR3: CASSVNLGNNEQFF. For the CDR3, the DNA is TGTGCCAGCAGCGTAAATTTAGGTAATAATGAGCAGTTCTTC.

The V and J genes are TRBV5-4 and TRBJ2-1, with D tentatively TRBD2 (6 bases). CDR3 length: 16 amino acids. Germline V gives CDR1 SGHNT, CDR2 YYREEE (reference sequence). V was trimmed by 4 bases and J by 0 bases, leaving 14 bases between them. The CDR3 protein is CASSPPGLPSYNEQFF. For the CDR3, the DNA is TGTGCCAGCAGCCCCCCGGGACTCCCCTCCTACAATGAGCAGTTCTTC.

The rearrangement links TRBV19 to TRBJ2-1, with D uncertain. The germline V and J ends were trimmed by 0 bases and 5 bases, with 17 bases remaining between them. The CDR3 is 17 residues long. CDR1 LNHDA and CDR2 SQIVND come from the germline V gene (reference sequence). DNA of the CDR3: TGTGCCAGTAGTATAGATCCGATATTCGGCGAACACAATGAGCAGTTCTTC. It yields the protein CASSIDPIFGEHNEQFF.

The rearrangement uses TRBV3-1 (or the pseudogene TRBV3-2) and TRBJ2-7, with 15 bases aligning to TRBD2. With V trimmed by 2 bases and J by 6 bases, 5 bases remained unmatched. There are 16 residues in the CDR3. Germline V gene sequence: CDR1 LGHDT, CDR2 YNNKEL (reference sequence). Here the CDR3 DNA reads TGTGCCAGCAGCCAACCTGGGACTAGCGGGAGGTTCGAGCAGTACTTC. It is translated as CASSQPGTSGRFEQYF.

V and J are TRBV19 and TRBJ1-2; no clear D. The V gene lost 6 bases and the J gene lost 4 bases, with 15 bases spanning the gap. This CDR3 is built from 14 residues. CDR1 is LNHDA, CDR2 SQIVND, per germline (reference sequence). CDR3 in amino acids: CASSNGGLGYGYTF. CDR3 bases: TGTGCCAGTAGCAACGGAGGGCTTGGCTATGGCTACACCTTC.

V and J are TRBV7-9 and TRBJ2-7, with 10 bases fitting TRBD1. Trimming at V came to 4 bases and at J to 0 bases, leaving 6 bases not matched to a gene. The CDR3 extends over 16 amino acids. Germline lookup yields CDR1 SEHNR and CDR2 FQNEAQ (reference sequence). The chain's CDR3 is CASSSRRTGGSYEQYF. In DNA, the CDR3 is TGTGCCAGCAGCTCTAGGAGGACAGGGGGCTCCTACGAGCAGTACTTC.

J is TRBJ1-1 and V is TRBV28, with D maybe TRBD1 (6 bases). Deletions cut 6 bases from V and 11 bases from J, with 19 bases between. CDR1 is MDHEN and CDR2 is SYDVKM in the germline V gene. The CDR3 is 13 residues long. CDR3 sequence (DNA): TGTGCCAGCAGCAACGTAGGGGGGACGAATGCTTTCTTT. Protein product: CASSNVGGTNAFF.

The V and J genes are TRBV24-1 and TRBJ2-3; tentative D call: TRBD2 (7 bases). The length of the CDR3 is 15 residues. Trimming cost V 4 bases and J 8 bases, with 18 bases left between them. Germline values: CDR1 KGHDR, CDR2 SFDVKD. The CDR3 sequence: CATSEGGAPVSTQYF. In DNA form, the CDR3 reads TGTGCCACCAGTGAAGGGGGGGCTCCGGTCAGTACGCAGTATTTT.

CDR3 in amino acids: CASSETSTDYGYTF. CDR3 DNA: TGCGCCAGCAGTGAGACCTCGACGGACTATGGCTACACCTTC. The chain has TRBV10-2 and TRBJ1-2; D unclear. Per the germline V gene, CDR1 is WSHSY and CDR2 is SAAADI. This CDR3 contains 14 residues. Trimming took off 2 bases at V and 3 bases at J, with 10 bases between the two ends.

This chain joins TRBV2 and TRBJ2-7; the match to TRBD1 covers 7 bases. Losses at the gene ends were 7 bases for V and 5 bases for J; bases not matched to a gene: 11. The CDR3 contains 14 residues. Germline loops: CDR1 SNHLY, CDR2 FYNNEI. CDR3 bases: TGTGCCAGCAAAGGGACAGTCGGAATGGACGAGCAGTACTTC. The encoded protein is CASKGTVGMDEQYF.

V is TRBV4-2 and J is TRBJ1-1; 7 positions agree with TRBD1. CDR1 LGHNA and CDR2 YNFKEQ come from the germline V gene. CDR3 length equals 17 residues. J was trimmed by 7 bases and V by 3 bases; bases with no gene match: 17. The CDR3 spells CASSHNALRQGGGEAFF. DNA of the CDR3: TGTGCCAGCAGCCACAATGCCCTTAGACAGGGAGGTGGTGAAGCTTTCTTT.

V gene TRBV18 combines with J gene TRBJ1-2, with D possibly matching TRBD1 (5 bases). Germline CDR1 and CDR2: KGHSH and LQKENI. The V end was cut by 6 bases, the J end by 8 bases, with 19 bases between. CDR3 length: 14 amino acids. As DNA, the CDR3 is TGTGCCAGCTCCCGGCGGGAGGGGCTGGACGGCTACACCTTC. This translates into CASSRREGLDGYTF.

The chain uses TRBV19 and TRBJ1-5, with no clear D. The CDR3 has 12 amino acids. The V and J ends lost 3 bases and 5 bases respectively, with 5 bases between them. Per germline, CDR1 LNHDA and CDR2 SQIVND (reference sequence). The CDR3 sequence: CASSMGYQPQHF. In DNA form, the CDR3 reads TGTGCCAGTAGTATGGGGTATCAGCCCCAGCATTTT.

V usage is TRBV19 and J usage is TRBJ2-2; D gene uncertain. The CDR3 sequence is 14 residues long. The ends were cut back, 3 bases at V and 1 base at J, with 6 bases in the middle. Germline assignment: CDR1 LNHDA and CDR2 SQIVND (reference sequence). CDR3 loop: CASSIMRNTGELFF. DNA for the CDR3: TGTGCCAGTAGTATCATGAGGAACACCGGGGAGCTGTTTTTT. Full variable domain (rest looked up from reference TRBV19 and TRBJ2-2): DGGITQSPKYLFRKEGQNVTLSCEQNLNHDAMYWYRQDPGQGLRLIYYSQIVNDFQKGDIAEGYSVSREKKESFPLTVTSAQKNPTAFYLCASSIMRNTGELFFGEGSRLTVL.

This chain connects TRBV18 to TRBJ2-7; no clear D gene. With 0 bases removed from V and 2 bases from J, the gap between germline ends came to 5 bases. CDR1 and CDR2 (germline): KGHSH, LQKENI. This CDR3 contains 13 residues. This chain's CDR3 is CASSPPVPYEQYF. Here the CDR3 DNA reads TGTGCCAGCTCACCACCGGTCCCCTACGAGCAGTACTTC.

This chain connects TRBV5-4 to TRBJ1-1, with 8 bases matching TRBD1. Germline CDR1 is SGHNT and CDR2 is YYREEE (reference sequence). This CDR3 contains 17 residues. The ends lost 3 bases at V and 0 bases at J; junction bases unmatched: 10. For the CDR3, the DNA is TGTGCCAGCAGCTCTGACAGGGGATGGGTGATGAACACTGAAGCTTTCTTT. Translating gives CASSSDRGWVMNTEAFF.

The chain uses TRBV11-1 and TRBJ2-7, with D maybe TRBD1 (5 bases). This CDR3 comprises 13 residues. V shed 3 bases and J shed 5 bases, with 11 bases lying between them. Germline V gene lookup returns CDR1 SGHAT and CDR2 FQDESV (reference sequence). CDR3 DNA sequence: TGTGCCAGCAGCTTTAGTACAGGACACGAGCAGTACTTC. This encodes CASSFSTGHEQYF.